This T cell receptor beta chain was sequenced during a study of cytomegalovirus exposure and HLA in healthy donors. Whole-study findings and limits: Several of the most significant clusters appeared linked to common viral pathogens, based on a later analysis. Previously analyzed data showed that most TCR beta V segments were productive at a frequency of about 87% or about 30%. The likely origin of a cluster of highly shared sequence variants was a sequencing artifact.

This CDR3 has 14 amino acids. The germline gives CDR1 SNHLY, CDR2 FYNNEI. With 5 bases clipped from V and 7 bases from J, the junction kept 9 bases outside the gene matches. PCR primers comprised 60 Vbeta and 13 Jbeta primers. Profiled with immunoSEQ multiplex PCR; TCRdb holds only in-frame clones, not every one. The sample carries around 200,000 clones, about 80% recorded once. Despite likely unrecorded immune exposures, the donors were nominally healthy at the time of sampling. About this clone: The antigen is not known.

The V call is TRBV2, the J call TRBJ2-7; the match to TRBD1 covers 9 bases. Sequencing was carried out using PBMCs. This sequence was found in a woman between 50 and 59 years old in good health and CMV-seropositive. The CDR3 coding sequence is TGTGCCAGCAGTTCGGAACAGGGGGCGCGGGAGCAGTACTTC. Protein sequence: CASSSEQGAREQYF.